This TCR beta chain is from a study of technical replicates of blood from a handful of donors. CDR3 length equals 13 residues. Trimming took off 6 bases at V and 8 bases at J, with 11 bases between the two ends. Germline-derived CDR1 and CDR2 are MNHEY and SVGAGI. The data were produced by immunoSEQ multiplex PCR, yet TCRdb's version contains in-frame clones alone and is incomplete. The table lists over 90,000 clones, 95% of them singletons. This sequence joins TRBV6-5 and TRBJ1-6; a possible D gene is TRBD1 (5 bases). The sequence came from a human donor in good health. The sequenced sample consisted of T cells isolated from PBMCs. CDR3 nucleotide sequence: TGTGCCAGCAGGGCAGGGTGGGATTCACCCCTCCACTTT. Translated: CASRAGWDSPLHF.